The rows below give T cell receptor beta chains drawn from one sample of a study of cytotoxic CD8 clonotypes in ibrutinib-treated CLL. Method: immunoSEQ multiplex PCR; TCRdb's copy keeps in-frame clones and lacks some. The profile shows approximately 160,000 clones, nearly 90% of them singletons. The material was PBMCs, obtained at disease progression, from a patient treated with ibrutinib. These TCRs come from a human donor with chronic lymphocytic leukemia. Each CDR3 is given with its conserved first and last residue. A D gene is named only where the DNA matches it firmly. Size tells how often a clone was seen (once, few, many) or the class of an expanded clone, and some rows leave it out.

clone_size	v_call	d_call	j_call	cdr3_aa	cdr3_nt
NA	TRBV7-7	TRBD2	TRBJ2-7	CASSPLAGSSYEQYF	TGTGCTAGCAGCCCCCTAGCGGGATCTAGCTACGAGCAGTACTTC
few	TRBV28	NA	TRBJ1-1	CASKLLRLDEAFF	TGTGCCAGCAAGCTCCTACGACTAGACGAAGCTTTCTTT
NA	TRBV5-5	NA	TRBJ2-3	CASSLGARTDTQYF	TGTGCCAGCAGCTTAGGAGCCCGCACAGATACGCAGTATTTT
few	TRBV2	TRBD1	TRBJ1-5	CASRDGTDNQPQHF	TGTGCCAGCAGGGACGGGACAGACAATCAGCCCCAGCATTTT
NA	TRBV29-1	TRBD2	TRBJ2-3	CSVERTSPEEDTQYF	TGCAGCGTTGAACGGACTAGCCCCGAGGAAGATACGCAGTATTTT
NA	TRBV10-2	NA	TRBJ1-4	CASSESRDSEKLFF	TGCGCCAGCAGTGAGTCCAGGGATAGTGAAAAACTGTTTTTT
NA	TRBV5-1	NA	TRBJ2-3	CASSPSGDTQYF	TGCGCCAGCAGCCCCTCGGGTGATACGCAGTATTTT
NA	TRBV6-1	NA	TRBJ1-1	CASTEHGGGTEAFF	TGTGCCAGCACCGAACACGGGGGGGGGACTGAAGCTTTCTTT
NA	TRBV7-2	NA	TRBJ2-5	CASSSGRTRDIQETQYF	TGTGCCAGCAGCTCCGGGAGAACGAGGGACATCCAAGAGACCCAGTACTTC
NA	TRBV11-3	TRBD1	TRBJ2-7	CASSLGGDSFHEQYF	TGTGCCAGCAGCTTAGGAGGGGACAGTTTTCACGAGCAGTACTTC
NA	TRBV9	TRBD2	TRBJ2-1	CASGTGGTYNEQFF	TGTGCCAGCGGAACGGGGGGGACTTACAATGAGCAGTTCTTC
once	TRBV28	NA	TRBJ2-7	CASGLLRYEQYF	TGTGCCAGCGGCCTCCTGAGATACGAGCAGTACTTC
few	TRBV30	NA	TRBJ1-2	CAWRRTGSNYGYTF	TGTGCCTGGAGACGGACTGGGTCTAACTATGGCTACACCTTC
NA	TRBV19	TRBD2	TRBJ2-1	CASSPSGRSNEQFF	TGTGCCAGTAGTCCGAGCGGGAGGTCGAATGAGCAGTTCTTC
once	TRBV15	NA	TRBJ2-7	CATSRLQENEQYF	TGTGCCACCAGCAGACTCCAAGAAAACGAGCAGTACTTC
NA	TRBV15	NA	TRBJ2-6	CATSRDGVVLSGANVLTF	TGTGCCACCAGCAGAGACGGGGTTGTCCTTTCTGGGGCCAACGTCCTGACTTTC
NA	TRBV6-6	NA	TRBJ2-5	CASSRELEKETQYF	TGTGCCAGCTCGCGGGAACTGGAAAAAGAGACCCAGTACTTC
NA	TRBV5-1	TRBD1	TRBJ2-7	CASSLPTQTGLGEQYF	TGCGCCAGCAGCTTGCCCACGCAGACAGGGTTAGGGGAGCAGTACTTC